What follows are 16 T cell receptor beta chains derived from one specimen sequenced in a study of radiation and T cells in renal cell carcinoma. The time point is: baseline pretreatment blood. The treatment denotes: 15 Gy SBRT to primary tumor, nephrectomy 4 weeks later. Assay: immunoSEQ multiplex PCR; the TCRdb copy retains only in-frame clones and omits some. The table has 130,000 to 150,000 clones, more than 70% seen once. The sequences come from blood, collected from a patient whose treatment included radiotherapy and nephrectomy. Every receptor here comes from a woman aged 50 to 65 with renal cell carcinoma.

This chain joins TRBV2 and TRBJ2-2; a possible D gene is TRBD2 (5 bases). Germline CDR1 is SNHLY and CDR2 is FYNNEI. This CDR3 has 14 residues. Trimming stripped 7 bases from V and 6 bases from J, with 15 bases between. The CDR3 region has the DNA TGTGCCAGCACCCCAGGCGGGTTTCCCGGGGAGCTGTTTTTT. It translates to CASTPGGFPGELFF.

V usage is TRBV5-6 and J usage is TRBJ2-1; 9 positions agree with TRBD2. The J segment lost 2 bases and the V segment lost 4 bases, leaving 4 bases of the junction unmatched. Germline V gene sequence: CDR1 SGHDT, CDR2 YYEEEE. CDR3 length equals 15 residues. The CDR3 is CASSGSGGPYNEQFF. In nucleotides, the CDR3 is TGTGCCAGCAGCGGTAGCGGGGGTCCCTACAATGAGCAGTTCTTC.

V and J are TRBV19 and TRBJ2-7; possible D gene TRBD1, 6 bases. The V and J ends lost 1 base and 6 bases respectively, with 10 bases between them. Germline CDR1 and CDR2: LNHDA and SQIVND (reference sequence). CDR3 length: 13 amino acids. In DNA, the CDR3 is TGTGCCAGTAGTATAGCTCAGGGGCTCGAGCAGTACTTC. Encoded protein: CASSIAQGLEQYF.

The V and J genes are TRBV9 and TRBJ2-1; 10 nucleotides align to TRBD1. Germline trimming cut 7 bases from V and 10 bases from J; bases unmatched to any gene: 8. From germline, CDR1 is SGDLS and CDR2 YYNGEE. CDR3 length: 13 amino acids. In nucleotides, the CDR3 is TGTGCCAGCGGTCGACAGGGGGCCATGGAGCAGTTCTTC. Protein: CASGRQGAMEQFF.

This clone has only one observation. This chain links TRBV2 with TRBJ1-2, with D tentatively TRBD1 (6 bases). With 4 bases removed from V and 6 bases from J, the gap between germline ends came to 15 bases. This CDR3 has 14 residues. Germline CDR1 reads SNHLY; CDR2 reads FYNNEI. The CDR3 DNA sequence: TGTGCCAGCAGTGTGGGCAGGGGAGAAAATGGCTACACCTTC. Residues: CASSVGRGENGYTF.

The V gene is TRBV6-1, the J gene TRBJ2-5; unclear D gene. Between the trimmed V and J ends, which lost 2 bases and 4 bases, there was a span of 11 bases. Germline CDR1 reads MNHNS; CDR2 reads SASEGT. This CDR3 is built from 14 residues. The CDR3 sequence is CASSEMVMGETQYF. The CDR3 DNA reads as TGTGCCAGCAGTGAAATGGTGATGGGAGAGACCCAGTACTTC.

This CDR3 reads CASSLVAVLYGYTF. Here the CDR3 DNA reads TGTGCCAGCAGCTTGGTCGCGGTACTCTATGGCTACACCTTC. V usage is TRBV5-8 and J usage is TRBJ1-2; D ambiguous. The germline V and J ends were trimmed by 0 bases and 4 bases, with 10 bases remaining between them. The V gene's germline CDR1 is SGHTS and CDR2 YDEGEE. The CDR3 length is 14 residues.

This chain links TRBV5-6 with TRBJ2-2; D perhaps matches TRBD1 (5 bases). The CDR3 covers 14 residues. V was shortened by 4 bases and J by 4 bases, with 11 bases between the two germline ends. The germline gives CDR1 SGHDT, CDR2 YYEEEE. CDR3 region: CASSPDRGTGELFF. The CDR3, as DNA: TGTGCCAGCAGCCCCGACAGAGGCACCGGGGAGCTGTTTTTT.

The genes are TRBV4-2 and TRBJ2-3, with D tentatively TRBD2 (6 bases). The V end lost 1 base, the J end lost 1 base, and 12 bases lay between the germline ends. Germline CDR1 LGHNA, CDR2 YNFKEQ. This CDR3 is 16 amino acids long. The CDR3 protein is CASSQVGGTGTDTQYF. The CDR3 nucleotides are TGTGCCAGCAGCCAAGTGGGTGGGACTGGCACAGATACGCAGTATTTT.

V is TRBV10-1 and J is TRBJ2-7, with a possible D match to TRBD1 (5 bases). The CDR3 loop spans 15 amino acids. The ends were cut back, 3 bases at V and 3 bases at J, with 15 bases in the middle. The germline CDR1 and CDR2 sequences are WNHNN and SYGVQD (reference sequence). The DNA of the CDR3 is TGCGCCAGCAGTGAAGGGGAAGCAGGTAGCTACGAGCAGTACTTC. Translated: CASSEGEAGSYEQYF.

V usage is TRBV15 and J usage is TRBJ2-4, with a tentative D call TRBD2 (5 bases). V lost 1 base to trimming and J lost 4 bases, with 8 bases between them. The V gene's germline CDR1 is LNHNV and CDR2 YYDKDF (reference sequence). CDR3 length: 14 residues. CDR3: CATSRGGFKNIQYF. The CDR3 nucleotides read TGTGCCACCAGCAGAGGAGGGTTTAAAAACATTCAGTACTTC.

This clone has more than one count but fewer than ten. CDR3 nucleotides: TGTGCCATCAGTAAGGACGGGACAGGGAGTTCACCCCTCCACTTT. Its translation: CAISKDGTGSSPLHF. This sequence joins TRBV10-3 and TRBJ1-6, with 9 bases matching TRBD1. The CDR3 is 15 amino acids. V lost 5 bases, J lost 9 bases, and 8 bases stayed unmatched. Germline V gives CDR1 ENHRY, CDR2 SYGVKD.

V and J are TRBV27 and TRBJ2-1; 12 bases map to TRBD2. This CDR3 comprises 14 residues. Germline V gene data show CDR1 as MNHEY and CDR2 as SMNVEV (reference sequence). Germline trimming cut 8 bases from V and 8 bases from J; bases unmatched to any gene: 7. CDR3 nucleotides: TGTGCCAGCGGATCACGACTAGCGGGGGATGAGCAGTTCTTC. Residues: CASGSRLAGDEQFF.

This clone came up once. The J gene is TRBJ1-1, the V gene TRBV7-9, with 8 bases lining up with TRBD1. Trimming at V came to 1 base and at J to 2 bases, leaving 6 bases not matched to a gene. This CDR3 is 16 amino acids long. Looked up from germline, CDR1 is SEHNR and CDR2 is FQNEAQ (reference sequence). The CDR3 DNA reads TGTGCCAGCAGCTTAGATGTTGGACAGGGTAACACTGAAGCTTTCTTT. Translated, it gives CASSLDVGQGNTEAFF.

J is TRBJ2-3 and V is TRBV9, with D tentatively TRBD2 (5 bases). Trimming took off 2 bases at V and 1 base at J, with 11 bases between the two ends. CDR1 and CDR2 (germline): SGDLS, YYNGEE. CDR3 length equals 15 residues. The CDR3 spells CASSVLGGGTDTQYF. The CDR3 coding sequence is TGTGCCAGCAGCGTTTTAGGAGGTGGCACAGATACGCAGTATTTT.

The chain employs TRBV5-8 and TRBJ2-2; D remains unclear. The V end lost 4 bases, the J end lost 1 base, and 5 bases lay between the germline ends. Looked up from germline, CDR1 is SGHTS and CDR2 is YDEGEE. The CDR3 is 13 residues long. CDR3 nucleotides: TGTGCCAGCAGCGGTCGGAACACCGGGGAGCTGTTTTTT. Residues: CASSGRNTGELFF.